The 30 T cell receptor beta chains below all came from one sample that was sequenced in a study of blood T cell repertoires in COVID-19 (dated by TCRdb to the early 2020s). Libraries were built with the immunoSEQ multiplex PCR assay. This is the immuneACCESS table as TCRdb keeps it, with only in-frame sequences that have V and J called. A part of the clones is gone; compared with another copy, unresolved V genes explain less than half, and the rest is unexplained. For this sample there are fewer than 200,000 clones; around 80% appear just once. 15% to 20% of the sample belongs to the ten largest clones. The sequenced sample consisted of peripheral blood. The receptor set was obtained from a woman in her seventies who had recovered from COVID-19.

The chain combines TRBV24-1 with TRBJ1-5, with 10 bases aligning to TRBD1. After removal of 4 bases from V and 0 bases from J, the junction contained 14 bases not matched to a gene. The V gene's germline CDR1 is KGHDR and CDR2 SFDVKD. CDR3 size: 20 residues. The CDR3 bases are TGTGCCACCAGTGAATTTATCGGGGACAGGGGAGGCCGTAGCAATCAGCCCCAGCATTTT. Translation: CATSEFIGDRGGRSNQPQHF.

The gene calls are TRBV19 and TRBJ2-7; TRBD2 agrees at 7 bases. The J segment lost 2 bases and the V segment lost 8 bases, leaving 0 bases of the junction unmatched. This CDR3 has 11 amino acids. Germline loops: CDR1 LNHDA, CDR2 SQIVND (reference sequence). The CDR3 is CASGRAYEQYF. CDR3 DNA sequence: TGTGCCAGTGGGAGGGCCTACGAGCAGTACTTC. The complete variable domain, with remaining parts taken from reference TRBV19 and TRBJ2-7, reads DGGITQSPKYLFRKEGQNVTLSCEQNLNHDAMYWYRQDPGQGLRLIYYSQIVNDFQKGDIAEGYSVSREKKESFPLTVTSAQKNPTAFYLCASGRAYEQYFGPGTRLTVT.

This chain links TRBV10-3 with TRBJ1-1; 7 bases match TRBD1. This CDR3 comprises 15 residues. From germline, CDR1 is ENHRY and CDR2 SYGVKD. Losses at the gene ends were 3 bases for V and 2 bases for J; bases not matched to a gene: 6. The CDR3 region is CAISDPNRGNTEAFF. The CDR3 DNA is TGTGCCATCAGTGACCCGAACAGGGGCAACACTGAAGCTTTCTTT.

CDR3 region: CASRTAGSPLHF. The CDR3 DNA reads TGTGCCAGCAGGACAGCGGGGTCACCCCTCCACTTT. The rearrangement uses TRBV12-3 or TRBV12-4 and TRBJ1-6; tentative D call: TRBD1 (5 bases). This CDR3 region has 12 residues. V was shortened by 6 bases and J by 10 bases, with 10 bases between the two germline ends.

The J gene is TRBJ2-7, the V gene TRBV27, with D possibly matching TRBD2 (7 bases). Germline assignment: CDR1 MNHEY and CDR2 SMNVEV (reference sequence). The CDR3 totals 15 residues. The ends were cut back, 0 bases at V and 3 bases at J, with 12 bases in the middle. CDR3 region: CASSLSGGGSYEQYF. The CDR3, as DNA: TGTGCCAGCAGTTTATCCGGCGGGGGCAGCTACGAGCAGTACTTC.

The chain combines TRBV18 with TRBJ2-2; TRBD1 matches at 8 bases. V shed 4 bases and J 4 bases; nucleotides not matched to a gene: 5. The CDR3 contains 15 residues. Germline V gives CDR1 KGHSH, CDR2 LQKENI. This chain's CDR3 is CASSRGQATTGELFF. CDR3 coding DNA: TGTGCCAGCTCACGGGGACAGGCGACCACCGGGGAGCTGTTTTTT.

The chain couples TRBV6-2 or TRBV6-3 to TRBJ1-5, with D possibly being TRBD1 (6 bases). Per the germline V gene, CDR1 is MNHEY and CDR2 is SVGEGT. Between the trimmed V and J ends, which lost 4 bases and 0 bases, there was a span of 13 bases. This CDR3 spans 16 amino acids. The CDR3 nucleotides are TGTGCCAGCAGTTTGGGGGGGCTGCCTAGCAATCAGCCCCAGCATTTT. Translated: CASSLGGLPSNQPQHF.

This clone was observed a few times. The genes are TRBV3-1 (or the pseudogene TRBV3-2) and TRBJ1-2; 8 bases fit TRBD1. The ends lost 4 bases at V and 5 bases at J; junction bases unmatched: 9. In germline, CDR1 is LGHDT, CDR2 YNNKEL (reference sequence). The CDR3 is 15 residues long. For the CDR3, the DNA is TGTGCCAGCAGCCCTTCACCACAGGGGGTTTATGGCTACACCTTC. Translating gives CASSPSPQGVYGYTF.

This chain connects TRBV18 to TRBJ2-2; D unclear. The CDR3 totals 11 residues. V dropped 3 bases and J dropped 9 bases, with 5 bases sitting between them. CDR1 KGHSH and CDR2 LQKENI come from the germline V gene. The CDR3 DNA sequence: TGTGCCAGCTCACCGGAGTGGGAGCTGTTTTTT. Translating it yields CASSPEWELFF.

This clone has only a few counts. This chain uses TRBV7-3 with TRBJ2-5; D is possibly TRBD2 (7 bases). With 5 bases removed from V and 5 bases from J, the gap between germline ends came to 15 bases. Per germline, CDR1 SGHTA and CDR2 FQGTGA. The CDR3 totals 14 residues. As DNA, the CDR3 is TGTGCCAGCAGCCCGTGGGGGGGCGCTGAGACCCAGTACTTC. The encoded protein is CASSPWGGAETQYF.

J is TRBJ1-1 and V is TRBV3-1 (or the pseudogene TRBV3-2); no definite D call. V lost 4 bases to trimming and J lost 1 base, with 10 bases between them. Germline V gives CDR1 LGHDT, CDR2 YNNKEL (reference sequence). The CDR3 extends over 14 amino acids. The CDR3 DNA sequence: TGTGCCAGCAGCCGGAGGGCCCCGAACACTGAAGCTTTCTTT. This sequence encodes CASSRRAPNTEAFF.

This sequence joins TRBV15 and TRBJ1-5; 8 bases align to TRBD1. The V and J ends lost 7 bases and 0 bases, in that order; junction bases with no gene match: 8. The CDR3 has 16 amino acids. Germline V gene lookup returns CDR1 LNHNV and CDR2 YYDKDF (reference sequence). The CDR3 protein is CATTSGTGPSNQPQHF. The DNA for the CDR3 is TGTGCCACCACCTCTGGGACAGGCCCTAGCAATCAGCCCCAGCATTTT.

V and J are TRBV10-3 and TRBJ1-2; TRBD1 matches at 8 bases. Germline values: CDR1 ENHRY, CDR2 SYGVKD. Germline trimming cut 9 bases from V and 3 bases from J; bases unmatched to any gene: 6. The CDR3 has 13 amino acids. CDR3 sequence: CAIQGGADYGYTF. The CDR3 region has the DNA TGTGCCATACAGGGGGGCGCGGACTATGGCTACACCTTC.

The chain is built from TRBV12-5 and TRBJ1-1; D unclear. Trimming pared 4 bases from V and 4 bases from J, leaving 10 bases between. The length of the CDR3 is 13 residues. Germline lookup yields CDR1 LGHNT and CDR2 FRNRAP. CDR3 region: CASGSQALTEAFF. The CDR3, as DNA: TGTGCTAGTGGTTCCCAGGCGCTCACTGAAGCTTTCTTT.

This clone was detected once. The genes are TRBV5-4 and TRBJ2-1, with 10 bases identical to TRBD2. V dropped 4 bases and J dropped 6; count of bases not matched to a gene: 13. Germline CDR1 is SGHNT and CDR2 is YYREEE (reference sequence). The CDR3 is made up of 17 amino acids. CDR3 nucleotides: TGTGCCAGCAGCCCCCGGACTAGCGGAGCGGCCCTCAATGAGCAGTTCTTC. Encoded protein: CASSPRTSGAALNEQFF.

This chain links TRBV11-2 with TRBJ2-7; the D gene is possibly TRBD2 (5 bases). The CDR3 consists of 14 residues. With 3 bases removed from V and 3 bases from J, the gap between germline ends came to 12 bases. Germline loops: CDR1 SGHAT, CDR2 FQNNGV. CDR3 sequence reads: CASSFAAEHYEQYF. The CDR3 DNA reads as TGTGCCAGCAGCTTTGCAGCGGAGCACTACGAGCAGTACTTC.

The V and J genes are TRBV6-2 or TRBV6-3 and TRBJ2-5; 7 nucleotides match TRBD2. This CDR3 has 14 residues. With 4 bases clipped from V and 7 bases from J, the junction kept 9 bases outside the gene matches. CDR1 and CDR2 from the germline V gene are MNHEY and SVGEGT. The CDR3 bases are TGTGCCAGCAGTTCGACTAGCCCGGAGGGGACCCAGTACTTC. It codes for CASSSTSPEGTQYF.

The chain uses TRBV19 and TRBJ2-6; D might be TRBD2 (7 bases). The CDR3 runs to 15 residues. The V gene lost 4 bases and the J gene lost 8 bases, with 15 bases spanning the gap. Per germline, CDR1 LNHDA and CDR2 SQIVND (reference sequence). CDR3 region: CASSKGGGGTNVLTF. The CDR3 nucleotides read TGTGCCAGTAGTAAGGGCGGGGGCGGTACCAACGTCCTGACTTTC.

This chain uses TRBV10-2 with TRBJ2-6, with 7 positions matching TRBD1. Germline CDR1 and CDR2: WSHSY and SAAADI. The CDR3 sequence is 19 residues long. The V gene end was trimmed by 5 bases and the J gene end by 0 bases; junction bases not matched to a gene: 13. The CDR3: CASSPRTGESLSGANVLTF. DNA for the CDR3: TGCGCCAGCAGTCCACGGACAGGAGAAAGCCTCTCTGGGGCCAACGTCCTGACTTTC.

The gene calls are TRBV5-6 and TRBJ1-1, with a weak D call TRBD1 (5 bases). The CDR3 is made up of 15 amino acids. Germline V CDR1 and CDR2: SGHDT, YYEEEE. V was shortened by 6 bases and J by 1 base, with 16 bases between the two germline ends. The DNA for the CDR3 is TGTGCCAGCACCCCGGTGGGAGGGGAGAACACTGAAGCTTTCTTT. This encodes CASTPVGGENTEAFF.

The V gene is TRBV3-1 (or the pseudogene TRBV3-2), the J gene TRBJ2-5, with D possibly matching TRBD1 (5 bases). Germline CDR1 reads LGHDT; CDR2 reads YNNKEL (reference sequence). The V end was cut by 1 base, the J end by 7 bases, with 16 bases between. This CDR3 is 15 amino acids long. The CDR3 loop is CASSQGWQAQGTQYF. CDR3 nucleotide sequence: TGTGCCAGCAGCCAAGGGTGGCAGGCCCAGGGGACCCAGTACTTC.

The chain carries TRBV9 and TRBJ2-5; TRBD2 matches 10 bases. The CDR3 is 16 residues long. The V gene end was trimmed by 4 bases and the J gene end by 0 bases; junction bases not matched to a gene: 6. Germline V gene lookup returns CDR1 SGDLS and CDR2 YYNGEE. CDR3 bases: TGTGCCAGCAGCAGTCCGACTAGCGGGTACCAAGAGACCCAGTACTTC. Translating gives CASSSPTSGYQETQYF.

The rearrangement joins TRBV30 to TRBJ2-6; the D gene is possibly TRBD1 (6 bases). From germline, CDR1 is GTSNPN and CDR2 SVGIG (reference sequence). CDR3 length: 17 amino acids. V was trimmed by 5 bases and J by 4 bases, leaving 21 bases between them. The CDR3 region has the DNA TGTGCCTGGCACCGCCGAGGGGGAGCGCGAGGGGCCAACGTCCTGACTTTC. Residues: CAWHRRGGARGANVLTF.

The chain combines TRBV19 with TRBJ2-7; 13 bases line up with TRBD2. The ends lost 4 bases at V and 6 bases at J; junction bases unmatched: 9. Germline CDR1 reads LNHDA; CDR2 reads SQIVND (reference sequence). The CDR3 extends over 16 amino acids. In DNA, the CDR3 is TGTGCCAGTAGTACCTACCTAGGACTAGCGGGAGTCGAGCAGTACTTC. Protein sequence: CASSTYLGLAGVEQYF.

CDR3 DNA sequence: TGTGCCAGTACCCCGACAGGGGGCGGCAATCAGCCCCAGCATTTT. Translated: CASTPTGGGNQPQHF. The V and J genes are TRBV19 and TRBJ1-5; 10 nucleotides align to TRBD1. V shed 7 bases and J 2 bases; nucleotides not matched to a gene: 5. The CDR3 totals 15 residues. From germline, CDR1 is LNHDA and CDR2 SQIVND (reference sequence).

This clone was counted a few times. V gene TRBV4-1 combines with J gene TRBJ1-4; possible D gene TRBD1, 6 bases. The CDR3 runs to 15 residues. V was trimmed by 0 bases and J by 11 bases, leaving 16 bases between them. CDR1 is MGHRA, CDR2 YSYEKL, per germline. The CDR3 spells CASSQDHGRGRKLFF. CDR3 DNA: TGCGCCAGCAGCCAAGACCATGGGCGGGGGCGGAAACTGTTTTTT.

The DNA for the CDR3 is TGTGCCAGCAGCTTAAAAGGGGCCGGACCCTACGAGCAGTACTTC. It yields the protein CASSLKGAGPYEQYF. The chain uses TRBV7-3 and TRBJ2-7; D perhaps matches TRBD1 (5 bases). The CDR3 has 15 residues. The ends were cut back, 1 base at V and 2 bases at J, with 12 bases in the middle. The germline V gene has CDR1 SGHTA and CDR2 FQGTGA.

The rearrangement uses TRBV19 and TRBJ1-3; D gene uncertain. Germline V gene data show CDR1 as LNHDA and CDR2 as SQIVND (reference sequence). V was clipped by 7 bases and J by 0 bases, with 19 bases between them. This CDR3 is 17 amino acids long. The CDR3 is CASTAPAGRTSGNTIYF. CDR3 DNA: TGTGCCAGTACCGCGCCCGCGGGCAGGACCTCTGGAAACACCATATATTTT.

The rearrangement joins TRBV20-1 to TRBJ2-5; no definite D call. The germline V and J ends were trimmed by 3 bases and 2 bases, with 10 bases remaining between them. From germline, CDR1 is DFQATT and CDR2 SNEGSKA (reference sequence). This CDR3 comprises 13 residues. The DNA of the CDR3 is TGCAGTGCTAGTACTCCCGTTCAAGAGACCCAGTACTTC. Translated: CSASTPVQETQYF.

J is TRBJ1-5 and V is TRBV6-4; TRBD1 matches at 7 bases. Germline values: CDR1 MRHNA, CDR2 SNTAGT. The CDR3 is 14 residues long. J gave up 9 bases and V 6 bases, and 11 bases lay outside the gene matches. CDR3 nucleotide sequence: TGTGCCAGCAGCCCGGACAGGCCGAGGCGGCCCCAGCATTTT. Amino acids: CASSPDRPRRPQHF.